One sample yielded the 13 T cell receptor beta chains listed below, sequenced in a study of tumor-infiltrating lymphocytes in primary liver carcinoma. Starting material for RNA and DNA co-extraction consisted of 20-30 mg of unsorted bulk tissue. A primer in the constant region served to generate TCR beta cDNA from 450 to 600 ng of total RNA. TCR beta libraries came from three nested multiplex PCR rounds using slightly modified ARM-PCR. The study ran its first two PCR rounds for roughly 9 cycles each, using TRBV1-TRBV30 forward primers and a C-beta reverse primer. TCRdb re-called the multiplex PCR reads through MiXCR, storing one row per CDR3 protein. The table shows approximately 30,000 distinct CDR3 sequences, with approximately 71% occurring only once. Sequencing was carried out using liver tumor tissue from sampling region 3. Subset here: tumor region T3, left-lateral pole. The receptors here all came from a woman aged 25 to 45 with primary liver carcinoma and hepatitis B virus infection.

A remark on this clonotype: Mismatch with germline at one junction end may stem from a read error. The J gene is TRBJ2-5, the V gene TRBV11-2; 12 nucleotides match TRBD2. CDR3 size: 16 residues. Germline V lookup: CDR1 SGHAT, CDR2 FQNNGV. The CDR3 DNA sequence: TGTGTAAGCAGCCCGATCGGACTAGCGGGAATAGAGATCCAGTACTTC. It codes for CVSSPIGLAGIEIQYF.

For this clonotype: Being one base from a much bigger clone, this may be a read error. The conserved phenylalanine or tryptophan is not found at the CDR3 terminus, so this likely reflects a read error. The genes are TRBV23-1 and TRBJ2-7, with no clear D. TRBV23-1 falls under the ORF class, with uncertain function. CDR3 length equals 11 residues. Trimming shortened V by 1 base and J by 3 bases, and 1 base separated the two germline ends. The DNA for the CDR3 is TGCGCCAGCAGTCAATACTACGAGCAGTACATC. As protein: CASSQYYEQYI.

Points on this clonotype: Its ends do not fully match the called genes, so a read error is possible. The chain recombines TRBV11-2 with TRBJ1-1, with TRBD1 as a possible D gene (6 bases). The CDR3 has 15 residues. The V gene's germline CDR1 is SGHAT and CDR2 FQNNGV. The DNA for the CDR3 is TGTGCTAGCAGCGTAGACGGACAGTTTAACATTGAAGCTTTCTTT. Translated, it gives CASSVDGQFNIEAFF.

This clonotype has only a few counts. The rearrangement joins TRBV7-2 to TRBJ1-5; D perhaps matches TRBD1 (5 bases). The CDR3 runs 14 residues. V was shortened by 2 bases and J by 7 bases, with 12 bases between the two germline ends. Germline CDR1 and CDR2: SGHTA and FQGNSA. The CDR3 region has the DNA TGTGCCAGCAGCTTAAGGGGTAGTGGCCAGCCCCAGCATTTT. The encoded protein is CASSLRGSGQPQHF.

This clonotype was seen a single time. The V gene is TRBV28, the J gene TRBJ1-1, with a tentative D call TRBD1 (6 bases). The germline V gene encodes CDR1 MDHEN and CDR2 SYDVKM. The V gene lost 6 bases and the J gene lost 12 bases, with 20 bases spanning the gap. The CDR3 runs to 13 residues. This CDR3 reads CASSLLRGAETFF. The DNA of the CDR3 is TGTGCCAGCAGCCTACTTAGGGGGGCAGAAACTTTCTTT.

Only a few counts were recorded for this clonotype. The rearrangement uses TRBV6-1 and TRBJ1-1; the D is unclear. V was shortened by 4 bases and J by 2 bases, with 11 bases between the two germline ends. This CDR3 has 14 residues. Looked up from germline, CDR1 is MNHNS and CDR2 is SASEGT. CDR3 sequence: CASSANLGNTEAFF. For the CDR3, the DNA is TGTGCCAGCAGTGCCAACCTAGGAAACACTGAAGCTTTCTTT.

Remarks on this clonotype: One end of the junction is discordant with germline, which a read error may explain. The chain recombines TRBV11-3 with TRBJ2-7, with D tentatively TRBD1 (6 bases). This CDR3 is built from 15 residues. Looked up from germline, CDR1 is SGHNT and CDR2 is YENEEA. CDR3: CDSSSVGTPSYEQYF. The CDR3 nucleotides are TGTGACAGCAGCTCAGTCGGGACACCATCCTACGAGCAGTACTTC.

Comment on this clonotype: A much larger clone is a single base away; this may be a read error. This chain links TRBV28 with TRBJ1-2; the D is unclear. The CDR3 totals 12 residues. Looked up from germline, CDR1 is MDHEN and CDR2 is SYDVKM. The CDR3 protein is CTSSLAAYGYTF. The CDR3 DNA sequence: TGTACCAGCAGTTTGGCAGCATATGGCTACACCTTC.

Comment on this clonotype: One junction end disagrees with the germline gene, perhaps due to a read error. The gene calls are TRBV11-3 and TRBJ2-6; tentative D call: TRBD1 (5 bases). The CDR3 covers 15 residues. Looked up from germline, CDR1 is SGHNT and CDR2 is YENEEA. CDR3 sequence: CVSSRSGSEANVMTF. Written as DNA, the CDR3 is TGTGTCAGCAGCCGGTCAGGGTCTGAGGCCAACGTCATGACTTTC.

Comments on this clonotype: The conserved closing phenylalanine or tryptophan is absent in this CDR3, likely reflecting a read error. The rearrangement uses TRBV11-2 and TRBJ2-3; D call uncertain. Germline V gene lookup returns CDR1 SGHAT and CDR2 FQNNGV. This CDR3 spans 13 amino acids. V lost 0 bases and J lost 6, with 7 bases in between. DNA of the CDR3: TGTGCCAGCAGCTTAGATCGTGATGATACGCAGTATCTT. Translation gives CASSLDRDDTQYL.

As to this clonotype: Given a much more abundant clone one base away, this may be a read error. This chain joins TRBV7-9 and TRBJ2-5; a weak D match, TRBD1 (7 bases). CDR3 length equals 16 residues. The germline V gene encodes CDR1 SEHNR and CDR2 FQNEAQ (reference sequence). The CDR3, as DNA: TGTGCCAGCAGCCCGGAGGGGGCGAGTAGGTTGGAGACCCGGTACTTC. This translates into CASSPEGASRLETRYF. The variable domain in full, with the rest retrieved from reference TRBV7-9 and TRBJ2-5, is DTGVSQNPRHKITKRGQNVTFRCDPISEHNRLYWYRQTLGQGPEFLTYFQNEAQLEKSRLLSDRFSAERPKGSFSTLEIQRTEQGDSAMYLCASSPEGASRLETRYFGPGTRLLVL.

In its sample, this clonotype was seen once. The chain combines TRBV5-6 with TRBJ2-5, with TRBD1 as a possible D gene (6 bases). Per the germline V gene, CDR1 is SGHDT and CDR2 is YYEEEE. The V end lost 8 bases, the J end lost 0 bases, and 20 bases lay between the germline ends. This CDR3 has 16 residues. CDR3 nucleotides: TGTGCCAGTAGCGTAGCTAGGGGGACGTACCAAGAGACCCAGTACTTC. It encodes CASSVARGTYQETQYF.

About this clonotype: At one of its ends the junction is not consistent with the germline gene, which may arise from a read error. The V call is TRBV11-2, the J call TRBJ2-1; D perhaps matches TRBD2 (5 bases). Germline V CDR1 and CDR2: SGHAT, FQNNGV. The CDR3 length is 14 residues. DNA of the CDR3: TGTGCCAGCAGCTTAGGGTCTAGCAAGGGTGAGCAATTCTTC. It codes for CASSLGSSKGEQFF. Variable domain in full (rest from reference TRBV11-2 and TRBJ2-1): EAGVAQSPRYKIIEKRQSVAFWCNPISGHATLYWYQQILGQGPKLLIQFQNNGVVDDSQLPKDRFSAERLKGVDSTLKIQPAKLEDSAVYLCASSLGSSKGEQFFGPGTRLTVL.